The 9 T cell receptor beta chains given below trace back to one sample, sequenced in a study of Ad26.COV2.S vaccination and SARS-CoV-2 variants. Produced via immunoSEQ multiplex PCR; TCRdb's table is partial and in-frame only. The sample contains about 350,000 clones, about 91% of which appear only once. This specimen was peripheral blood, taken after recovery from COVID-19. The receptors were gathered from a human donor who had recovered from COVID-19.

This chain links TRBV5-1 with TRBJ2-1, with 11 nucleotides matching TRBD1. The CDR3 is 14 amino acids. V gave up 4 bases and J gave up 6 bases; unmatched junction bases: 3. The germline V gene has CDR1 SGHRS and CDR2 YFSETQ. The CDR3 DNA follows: TGCGCCAGCAGCACGGGGACAGGGGGCAATGAGCAGTTCTTC. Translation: CASSTGTGGNEQFF.

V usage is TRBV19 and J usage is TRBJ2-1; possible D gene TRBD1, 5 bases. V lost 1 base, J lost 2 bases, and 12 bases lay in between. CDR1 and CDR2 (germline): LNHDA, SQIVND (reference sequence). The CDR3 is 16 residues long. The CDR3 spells CASSIVRGPTYNEQFF. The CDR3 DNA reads TGTGCCAGTAGTATAGTAAGGGGCCCCACCTACAATGAGCAGTTCTTC. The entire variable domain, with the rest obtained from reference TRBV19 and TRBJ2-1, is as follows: DGGITQSPKYLFRKEGQNVTLSCEQNLNHDAMYWYRQDPGQGLRLIYYSQIVNDFQKGDIAEGYSVSREKKESFPLTVTSAQKNPTAFYLCASSIVRGPTYNEQFFGPGTRLTVL.

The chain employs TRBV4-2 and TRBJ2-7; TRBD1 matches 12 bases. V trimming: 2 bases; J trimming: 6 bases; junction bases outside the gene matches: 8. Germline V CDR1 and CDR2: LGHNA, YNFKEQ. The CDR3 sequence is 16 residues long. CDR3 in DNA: TGTGCCAGCAGCCAATCCACCGGGACAGGGGGCAGCGAGCAGTACTTC. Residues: CASSQSTGTGGSEQYF.

The CDR3 DNA is TGTGCCAGCAGCTTGTTGTCAGAGAACACTGAAGCTTTCTTT. Its protein is CASSLLSENTEAFF. This chain connects TRBV5-4 to TRBJ1-1; no firm D call. This CDR3 has 14 residues. Germline lookup yields CDR1 SGHNT and CDR2 YYREEE (reference sequence). V was clipped by 1 base and J by 1 base, with 8 bases between them.

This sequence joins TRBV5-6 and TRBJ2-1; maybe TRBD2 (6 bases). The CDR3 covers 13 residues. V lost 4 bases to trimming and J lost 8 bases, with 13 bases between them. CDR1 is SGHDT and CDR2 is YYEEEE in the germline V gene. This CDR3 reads CASSLTSFHEQFF. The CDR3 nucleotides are TGTGCCAGCAGCCTTACTAGCTTCCATGAGCAGTTCTTC.

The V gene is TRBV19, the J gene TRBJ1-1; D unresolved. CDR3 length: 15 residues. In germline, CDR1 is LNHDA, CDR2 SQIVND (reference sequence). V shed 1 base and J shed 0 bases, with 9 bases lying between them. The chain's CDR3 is CASSIVAVLNTEAFF. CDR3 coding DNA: TGTGCCAGTAGTATAGTTGCAGTTCTGAACACTGAAGCTTTCTTT.

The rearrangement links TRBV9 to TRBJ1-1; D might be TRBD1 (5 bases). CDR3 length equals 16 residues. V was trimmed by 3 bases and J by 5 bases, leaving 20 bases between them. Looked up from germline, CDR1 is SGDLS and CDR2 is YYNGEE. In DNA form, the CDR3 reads TGTGCCAGCAGCGCTTATCCTGCTAGGGGAACGACTGAAGCTTTCTTT. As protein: CASSAYPARGTTEAFF.

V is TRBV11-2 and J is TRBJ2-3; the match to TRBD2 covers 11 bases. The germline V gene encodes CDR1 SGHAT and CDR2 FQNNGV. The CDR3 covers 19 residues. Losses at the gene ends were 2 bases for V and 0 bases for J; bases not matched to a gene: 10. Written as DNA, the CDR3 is TGTGCCAGCAGCTTACGGTTCCCTAGCGGGGGGAGTAGCACAGATACGCAGTATTTT. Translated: CASSLRFPSGGSSTDTQYF.

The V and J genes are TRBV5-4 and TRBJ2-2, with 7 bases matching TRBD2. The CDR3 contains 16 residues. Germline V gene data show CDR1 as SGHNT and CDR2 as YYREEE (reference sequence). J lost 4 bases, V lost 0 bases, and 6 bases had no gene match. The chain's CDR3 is CASSLAFGGGTGELFF. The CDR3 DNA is TGTGCCAGCAGCTTGGCCTTTGGCGGGGGCACCGGGGAGCTGTTTTTT. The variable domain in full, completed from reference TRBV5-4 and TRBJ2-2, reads ETGVTQSPTHLIKTRGQQVTLRCSSQSGHNTVSWYQQALGQGPQFIFQYYREEENGRGNFPPRFSGLQFPNYSSELNVNALELDDSALYLCASSLAFGGGTGELFFGEGSRLTVL.